Detailed here is one T cell receptor (beta chain). With 3 bases removed from V and 3 bases from J, the gap between germline ends came to 15 bases. Per the germline V gene, CDR1 is SNHLY and CDR2 is FYNNEI. The CDR3 runs 16 residues. The data were taken from a study of blood T cell repertoires in COVID-19. Using immunoSEQ multiplex PCR, the repertoire was profiled, and TCRdb retains in-frame clones only, with some absent. The sample lists approximately 88,000 clones; 60% to 85% were seen once. The origin of this receptor is a man aged 45 to 65 who had recovered from COVID-19. The genes are TRBV2 and TRBJ2-1, with D possibly TRBD2 on 6 matching bases. Sequenced input: peripheral blood. In DNA form, the CDR3 reads TGTGCCAGCAGTGACACCCGGGACTCGTACTACAATGAGCAGTTCTTC. Translated, it gives CASSDTRDSYYNEQFF.